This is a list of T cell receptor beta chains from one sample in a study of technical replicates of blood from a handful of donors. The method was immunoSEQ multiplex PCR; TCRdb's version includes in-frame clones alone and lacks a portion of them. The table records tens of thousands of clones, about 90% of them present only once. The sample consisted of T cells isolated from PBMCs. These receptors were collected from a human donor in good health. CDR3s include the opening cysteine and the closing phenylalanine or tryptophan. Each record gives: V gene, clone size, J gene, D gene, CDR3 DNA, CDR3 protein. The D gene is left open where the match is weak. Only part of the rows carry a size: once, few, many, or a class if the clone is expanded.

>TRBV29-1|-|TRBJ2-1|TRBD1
TGCAGCGCGGCGGGACAGGGGGCCTATGAGCAGTTCTTC
CSAAGQGAYEQFF
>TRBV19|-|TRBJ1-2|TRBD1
TGTGCCAGTAGTATACAGGGGGCGCACTATGGCTACACCTTC
CASSIQGAHYGYTF
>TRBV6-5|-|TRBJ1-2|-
TGTGCCAGCACATCGACATTACAGGGCTACACCTTC
CASTSTLQGYTF
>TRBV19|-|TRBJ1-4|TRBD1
TGTGCCAGTAGTATGAGCAGGGGGAATGAAAAACTGTTTTTT
CASSMSRGNEKLFF
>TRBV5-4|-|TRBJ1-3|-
TGTGCCAGCAGCTCTGGGGGACACCGGTACACCATATATTTT
CASSSGGHRYTIYF
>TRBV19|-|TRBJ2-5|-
TGTGCCAGTAGTAGATCATCCGTACAGGTTCAAGAGACCCAGTACTTC
CASSRSSVQVQETQYF
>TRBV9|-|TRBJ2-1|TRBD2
TGTGCCAGCAACTTAGCGGGCTCCTACAATGAGCAGTTCTTC
CASNLAGSYNEQFF
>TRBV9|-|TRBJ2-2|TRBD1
TGTGCCAGCAGCCCGTACAGGGGGCGCAACACCGGGGAGCTGTTTTTT
CASSPYRGRNTGELFF
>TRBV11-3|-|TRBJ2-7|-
TGTGCCAGCAGCCCGTATACAGAGCAGTACTTC
CASSPYTEQYF
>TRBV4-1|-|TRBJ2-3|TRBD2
TGCGCCAGCAGCCAAAAGCGGGAGGGCACAGATACGCAGTATTTT
CASSQKREGTDTQYF
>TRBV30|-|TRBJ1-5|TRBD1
TGTGCCTGGGGTCCGGGACAGGGATTCTTTAGCAATCAGCCCCAGCATTTT
CAWGPGQGFFSNQPQHF
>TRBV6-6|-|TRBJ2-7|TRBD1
TGTGCATCCGCGGCAGGGGGCAGCTACGAGCAGTACTTC
CASAAGGSYEQYF
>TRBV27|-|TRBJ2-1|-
TGTGCCAGCTCGGTTTTACTAGGGATTAATGAGCAGTTCTTC
CASSVLLGINEQFF
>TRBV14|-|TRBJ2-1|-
TGTGCCAGCAGCCAAGGTCGCGAAGTGGATGAGCAGTTCTTC
CASSQGREVDEQFF
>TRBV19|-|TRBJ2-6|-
TGTGCCAGTAAGTACAGCCACTCTGGGGCCAACGTCCTGACTTTC
CASKYSHSGANVLTF
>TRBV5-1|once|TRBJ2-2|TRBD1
TGCGCCAGCAGCCCATGGGGACAGAGCACCGGGGAGCTGTTTTTT
CASSPWGQSTGELFF
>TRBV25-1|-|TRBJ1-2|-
TGTGCCAGCAGTGAATCGGGGGGCTATAACTATGGCTACACCTTC
CASSESGGYNYGYTF
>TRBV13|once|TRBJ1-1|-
TGTGCCAGCAGATCAGGGCAAGTCACTGAAGCTTTCTTT
CASRSGQVTEAFF
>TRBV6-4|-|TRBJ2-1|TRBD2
TGTGCCAGCAGTGACTCGACTAGCGGTGAGCAGTTCTTC
CASSDSTSGEQFF
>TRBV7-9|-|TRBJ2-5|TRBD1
TGTGCCAGCAGCCCACCGGGACAGGGGGAGACCCAGTACTTC
CASSPPGQGETQYF
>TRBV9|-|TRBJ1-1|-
TGTGCCAGCAGCGGCGGAAGGAGTGAAGCTTTCTTT
CASSGGRSEAFF
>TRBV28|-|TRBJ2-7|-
TGTGCCAGCAGTTATGGAGGGTACGAGCAGTACTTC
CASSYGGYEQYF
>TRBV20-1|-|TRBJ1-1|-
TGCAGTGCTCCATCTGACAGTAAGGCTTTCTTT
CSAPSDSKAFF
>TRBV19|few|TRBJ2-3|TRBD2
TGTGCCAGTAATAGCGGGAGGGCAGGCACAGATACGCAGTATTTT
CASNSGRAGTDTQYF
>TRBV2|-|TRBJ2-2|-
TGTGCCAGCAGTTTGTACGGAGGGGCGAACACCGGGGAGCTGTTTTTT
CASSLYGGANTGELFF
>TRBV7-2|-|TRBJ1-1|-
TGTGCCAGCAGCTTAGCCGGAGGTTTGGCTGAAGCTTTCTTT
CASSLAGGLAEAFF
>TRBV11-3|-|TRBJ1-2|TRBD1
TGTGCCAGCAGCCCCGGGACAGGGCGTTTTTCGTTCGGCTACACCTTC
CASSPGTGRFSFGYTF
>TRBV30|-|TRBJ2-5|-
TGTGCCTGGAACCCCGGCGGAGGGCCGGAGACCCAGTACTTC
CAWNPGGGPETQYF
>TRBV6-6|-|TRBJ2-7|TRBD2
TGTGCCAGCAGTTACGTCGGGGAGGGCTACGAGCAGTACTTC
CASSYVGEGYEQYF
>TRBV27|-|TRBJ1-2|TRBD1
TGTGCCAGCAGCTCCAGTGCAGGGGGCTATGGCTACACCTTC
CASSSSAGGYGYTF
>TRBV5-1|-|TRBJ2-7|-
TGCGCCAGCAGCTTAGGACAGAGCCTCTCCTACGAGCAGTACTTC
CASSLGQSLSYEQYF
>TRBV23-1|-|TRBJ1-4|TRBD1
TGCGCCAGCAGTCCCGGACAGGGGCGGGAAAAACTGTTTTTT
CASSPGQGREKLFF
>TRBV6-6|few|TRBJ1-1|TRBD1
TGTGCCAGTGGTGGGAGACAGGGCCATACTGAAGCTTTCTTT
CASGGRQGHTEAFF
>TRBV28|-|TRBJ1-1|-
TGTGCCAGCAAAATTCAGGCTACGGCTTTCTTT
CASKIQATAFF
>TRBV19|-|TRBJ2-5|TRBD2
TGTGCCAGTAGTTTCCGGACTAGCGGGAGAGGGGAGACCCAGTACTTC
CASSFRTSGRGETQYF
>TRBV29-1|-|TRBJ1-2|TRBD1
TGCAGCGTTGGGGCAGGGGGTGGCTACACCTTC
CSVGAGGGYTF
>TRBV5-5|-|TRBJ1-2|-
TGTGCCAGCAGCTTGACGCCGGACTATGGCTACACCTTC
CASSLTPDYGYTF